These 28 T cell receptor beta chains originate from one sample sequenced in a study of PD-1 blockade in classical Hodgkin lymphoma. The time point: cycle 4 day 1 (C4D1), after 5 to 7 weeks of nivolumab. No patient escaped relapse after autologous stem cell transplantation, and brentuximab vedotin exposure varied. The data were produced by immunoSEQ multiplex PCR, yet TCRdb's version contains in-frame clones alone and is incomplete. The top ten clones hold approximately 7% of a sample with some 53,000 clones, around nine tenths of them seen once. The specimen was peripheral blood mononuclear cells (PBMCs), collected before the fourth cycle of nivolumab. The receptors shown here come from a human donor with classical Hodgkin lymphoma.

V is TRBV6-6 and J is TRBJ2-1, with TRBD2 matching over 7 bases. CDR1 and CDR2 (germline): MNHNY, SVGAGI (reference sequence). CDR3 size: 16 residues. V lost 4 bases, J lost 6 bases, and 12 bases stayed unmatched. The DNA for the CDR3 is TGTGCCAGCAGTTTTCTGTCAGCGGGGTTCCCCAATGAGCAGTTCTTC. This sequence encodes CASSFLSAGFPNEQFF.

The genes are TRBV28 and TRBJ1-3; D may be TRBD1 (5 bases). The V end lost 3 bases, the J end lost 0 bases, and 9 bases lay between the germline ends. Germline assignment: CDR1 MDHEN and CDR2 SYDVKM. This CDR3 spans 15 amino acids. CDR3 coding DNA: TGTGCCAGCAGTTTGGGGACTCGCTCTGGAAACACCATATATTTT. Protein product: CASSLGTRSGNTIYF.

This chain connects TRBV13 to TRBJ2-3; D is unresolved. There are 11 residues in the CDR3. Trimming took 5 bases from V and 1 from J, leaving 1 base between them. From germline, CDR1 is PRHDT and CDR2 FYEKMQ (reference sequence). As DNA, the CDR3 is TGTGCCAGCAGCCGCACAGATACGCAGTATTTT. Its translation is CASSRTDTQYF.

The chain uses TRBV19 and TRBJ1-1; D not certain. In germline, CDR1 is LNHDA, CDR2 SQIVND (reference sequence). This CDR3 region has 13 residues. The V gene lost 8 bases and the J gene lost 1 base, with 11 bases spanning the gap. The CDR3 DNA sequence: TGTGCCAGTCGCCGCCGGGAGAACACTGAAGCTTTCTTT. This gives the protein CASRRRENTEAFF. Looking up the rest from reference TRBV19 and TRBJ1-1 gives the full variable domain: DGGITQSPKYLFRKEGQNVTLSCEQNLNHDAMYWYRQDPGQGLRLIYYSQIVNDFQKGDIAEGYSVSREKKESFPLTVTSAQKNPTAFYLCASRRRENTEAFFGQGTRLTVV.

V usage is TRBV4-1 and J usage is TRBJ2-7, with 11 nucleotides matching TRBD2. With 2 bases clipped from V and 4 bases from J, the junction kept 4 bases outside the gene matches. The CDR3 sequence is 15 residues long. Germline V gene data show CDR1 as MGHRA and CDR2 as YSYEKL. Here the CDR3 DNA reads TGCGCCAGCAGCCAAAATAGCGGGGGGGCGTACGAGCAGTACTTC. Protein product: CASSQNSGGAYEQYF.

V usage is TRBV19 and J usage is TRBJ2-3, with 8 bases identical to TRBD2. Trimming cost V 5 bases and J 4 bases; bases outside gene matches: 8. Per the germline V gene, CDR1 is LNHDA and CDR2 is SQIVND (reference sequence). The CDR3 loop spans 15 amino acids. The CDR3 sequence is CASSRGSGSSDTQYF. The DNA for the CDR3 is TGTGCCAGTAGTCGGGGGAGCGGGAGCTCAGATACGCAGTATTTT.

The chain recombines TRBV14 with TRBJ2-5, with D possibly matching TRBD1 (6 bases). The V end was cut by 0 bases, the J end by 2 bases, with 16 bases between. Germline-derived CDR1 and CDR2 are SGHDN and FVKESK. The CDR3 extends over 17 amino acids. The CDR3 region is CASSQDLGRGQQETQYF. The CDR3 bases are TGTGCCAGCAGCCAAGATCTAGGCAGGGGCCAGCAAGAGACCCAGTACTTC.

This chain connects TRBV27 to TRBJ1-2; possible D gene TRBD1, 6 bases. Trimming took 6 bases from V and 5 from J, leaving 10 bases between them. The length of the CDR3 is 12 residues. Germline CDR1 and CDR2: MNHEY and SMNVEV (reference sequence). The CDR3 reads CASRGGGYGYTF. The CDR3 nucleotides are TGTGCCAGCAGAGGGGGGGGGTATGGCTACACCTTC.

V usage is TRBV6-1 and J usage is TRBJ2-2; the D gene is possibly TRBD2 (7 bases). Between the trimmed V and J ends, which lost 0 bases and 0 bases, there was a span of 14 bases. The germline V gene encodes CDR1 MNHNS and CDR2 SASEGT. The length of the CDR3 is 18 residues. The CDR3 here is CASSEAVGGGANTGELFF. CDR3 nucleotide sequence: TGTGCCAGCAGTGAAGCGGTTGGCGGGGGCGCGAACACCGGGGAGCTGTTTTTT.

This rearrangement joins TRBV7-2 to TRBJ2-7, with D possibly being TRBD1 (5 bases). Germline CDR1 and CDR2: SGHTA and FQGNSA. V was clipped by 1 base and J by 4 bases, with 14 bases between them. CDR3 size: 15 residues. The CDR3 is CASSLDAGKPYEQYF. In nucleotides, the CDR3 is TGTGCCAGCAGCTTAGATGCAGGGAAACCTTACGAGCAGTACTTC. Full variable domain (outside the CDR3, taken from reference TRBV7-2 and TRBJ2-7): GAGVSQSPSNKVTEKGKDVELRCDPISGHTALYWYRQSLGQGLEFLIYFQGNSAPDKSGLPSDRFSAERTGGSVSTLTIQRTQQEDSAVYLCASSLDAGKPYEQYFGPGTRLTVT.

The DNA of the CDR3 is TGTGCCATCAGCGGGACAGGGAATGATTCACCCCTCCACTTT. This encodes CAISGTGNDSPLHF. The V and J genes are TRBV10-3 and TRBJ1-6; 9 bases match TRBD1. CDR3 length equals 14 residues. Looked up from germline, CDR1 is ENHRY and CDR2 is SYGVKD. V lost 6 bases to trimming and J lost 8 bases; unmatched junction nucleotides: 5.

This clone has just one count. CDR3: CASSRAGDGTDTQYF. CDR3 bases: TGTGCCAGTAGTAGAGCGGGAGACGGCACAGATACGCAGTATTTT. This sequence joins TRBV19 and TRBJ2-3, with TRBD2 matching 8 bases. CDR3 size: 15 residues. V lost 4 bases, J lost 1 base, and 4 bases stayed unmatched. Looked up from germline, CDR1 is LNHDA and CDR2 is SQIVND (reference sequence).

The CDR3: CASSLATRDWPPDTQYF. For the CDR3, the DNA is TGTGCCAGCAGCCTCGCTACCCGGGACTGGCCGCCTGATACGCAGTATTTT. This chain uses TRBV9 with TRBJ2-3; D possibly corresponds to TRBD2 (6 bases). The CDR3 length is 17 residues. With 4 bases removed from V and 6 bases from J, the gap between germline ends came to 24 bases. In germline, CDR1 is SGDLS, CDR2 YYNGEE.

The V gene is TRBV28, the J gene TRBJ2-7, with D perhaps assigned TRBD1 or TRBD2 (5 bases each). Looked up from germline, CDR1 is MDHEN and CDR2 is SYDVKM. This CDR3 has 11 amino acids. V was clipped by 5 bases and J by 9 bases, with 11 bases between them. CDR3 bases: TGTGCCAGCAGTCCGAGGGGTGGGCAGTACTTC. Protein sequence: CASSPRGGQYF.

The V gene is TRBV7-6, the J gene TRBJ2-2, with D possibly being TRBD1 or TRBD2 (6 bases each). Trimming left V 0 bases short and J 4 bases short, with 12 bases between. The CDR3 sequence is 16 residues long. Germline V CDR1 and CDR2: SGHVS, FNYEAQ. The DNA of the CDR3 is TGTGCCAGCAGCTTAGCGGGGGGCGCGGGCACCGGGGAGCTGTTTTTT. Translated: CASSLAGGAGTGELFF.

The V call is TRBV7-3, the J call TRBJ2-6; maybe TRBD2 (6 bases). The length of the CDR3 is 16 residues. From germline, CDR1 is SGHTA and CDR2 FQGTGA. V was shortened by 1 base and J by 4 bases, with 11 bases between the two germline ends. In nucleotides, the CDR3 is TGTGCCAGCAGCTTAATCGCGGGGTCAGGGGCCAACGTCCTGACTTTC. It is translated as CASSLIAGSGANVLTF.

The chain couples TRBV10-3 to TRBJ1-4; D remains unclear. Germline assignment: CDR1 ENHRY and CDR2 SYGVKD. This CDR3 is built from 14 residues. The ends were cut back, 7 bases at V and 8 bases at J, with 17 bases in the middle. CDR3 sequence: CAIKSRGEIEKLFF. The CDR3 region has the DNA TGTGCCATCAAATCCAGAGGTGAGATCGAAAAACTGTTTTTT.

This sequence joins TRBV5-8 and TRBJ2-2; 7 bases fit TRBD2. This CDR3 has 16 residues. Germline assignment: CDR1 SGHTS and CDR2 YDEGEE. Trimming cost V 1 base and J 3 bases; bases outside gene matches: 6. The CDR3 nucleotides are TGTGCCAGCAGCTTGAGGGCTAGCGGAGACACCGGGGAGCTGTTTTTT. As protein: CASSLRASGDTGELFF.

The CDR3 loop is CASPSEQGFLEKLFF. In DNA form, the CDR3 reads TGTGCCAGCCCCTCCGAACAGGGATTTTTAGAAAAACTGTTTTTT. V and J are TRBV14 and TRBJ1-4, with a weak D call TRBD1 (6 bases). Trimming pared 8 bases from V and 8 bases from J, leaving 21 bases between. The V gene's germline CDR1 is SGHDN and CDR2 FVKESK. The CDR3 spans 15 residues.

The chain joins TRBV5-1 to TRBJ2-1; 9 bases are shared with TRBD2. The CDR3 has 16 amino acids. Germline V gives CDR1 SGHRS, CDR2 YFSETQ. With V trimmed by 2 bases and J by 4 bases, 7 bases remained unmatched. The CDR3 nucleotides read TGCGCCAGCAGCTTAGGTCCTAGCGGGACGTACAATGAGCAGTTCTTC. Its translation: CASSLGPSGTYNEQFF.

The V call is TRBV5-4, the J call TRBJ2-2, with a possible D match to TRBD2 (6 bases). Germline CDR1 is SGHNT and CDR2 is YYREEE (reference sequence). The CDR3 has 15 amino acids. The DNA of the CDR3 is TGTGCGTATCTGACGGGACTCTCGAACACCGGGGAGCTGTTTTTT. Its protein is CAYLTGLSNTGELFF.

CDR3 residues: CASSRQGKGYEQYF. For the CDR3, the DNA is TGTGCCAGCAGTAGACAGGGAAAAGGCTACGAGCAGTACTTC. This chain connects TRBV6-6 to TRBJ2-7; 7 bases align to TRBD1. The CDR3 has 14 amino acids. V lost 5 bases to trimming and J lost 3 bases; unmatched junction nucleotides: 7. The germline V gene encodes CDR1 MNHNY and CDR2 SVGAGI (reference sequence).

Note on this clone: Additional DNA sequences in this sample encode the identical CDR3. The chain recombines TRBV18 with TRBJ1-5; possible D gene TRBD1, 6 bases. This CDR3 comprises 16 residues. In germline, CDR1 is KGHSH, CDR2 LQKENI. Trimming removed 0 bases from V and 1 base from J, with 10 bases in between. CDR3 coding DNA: TGTGCCAGCTCACCACCGGGAGGGGGGAGCAATCAGCCCCAGCATTTT. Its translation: CASSPPGGGSNQPQHF.

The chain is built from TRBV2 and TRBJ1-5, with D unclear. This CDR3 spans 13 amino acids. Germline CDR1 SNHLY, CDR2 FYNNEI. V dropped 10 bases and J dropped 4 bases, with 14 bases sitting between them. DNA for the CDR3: TGTGCCACAGGCCAGGCAGAAAATCAGCCCCAGCATTTT. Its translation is CATGQAENQPQHF.

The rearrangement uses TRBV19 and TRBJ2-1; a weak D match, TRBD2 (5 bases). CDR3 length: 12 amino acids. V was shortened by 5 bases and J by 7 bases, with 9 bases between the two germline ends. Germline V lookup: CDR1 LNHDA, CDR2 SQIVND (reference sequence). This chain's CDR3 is CASSPLGNEQFF. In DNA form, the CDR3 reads TGTGCCAGTAGTCCACTAGGGAATGAGCAGTTCTTC.

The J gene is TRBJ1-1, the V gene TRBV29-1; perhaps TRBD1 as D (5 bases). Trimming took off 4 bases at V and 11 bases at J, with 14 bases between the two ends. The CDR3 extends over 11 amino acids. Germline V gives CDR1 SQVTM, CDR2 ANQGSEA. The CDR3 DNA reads TGCAGCGTTGTGCGGCAGGGATACGCTTTCTTT. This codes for CSVVRQGYAFF.

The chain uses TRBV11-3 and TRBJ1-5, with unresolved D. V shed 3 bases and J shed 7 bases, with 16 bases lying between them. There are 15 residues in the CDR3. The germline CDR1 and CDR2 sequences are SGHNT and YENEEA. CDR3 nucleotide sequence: TGTGCCAGCAGCTTGACCTTTACATTTTTGCAGCCCCAGCATTTT. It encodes CASSLTFTFLQPQHF.

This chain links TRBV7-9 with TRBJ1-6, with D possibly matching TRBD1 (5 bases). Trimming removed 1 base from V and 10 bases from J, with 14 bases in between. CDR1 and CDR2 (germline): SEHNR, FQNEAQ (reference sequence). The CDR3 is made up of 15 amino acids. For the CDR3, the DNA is TGTGCCAGCAGCTTAGATGGGGGTATCGGGTCACCCCTCCACTTT. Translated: CASSLDGGIGSPLHF.